This T cell receptor (beta chain) was captured by sequencing in a study of blood T cell repertoires in COVID-19. Study-wide background: Sites across the United States, Italy and Spain contributed samples from acute and convalescent COVID-19.

With 0 bases clipped from V and 4 bases from J, the junction kept 14 bases outside the gene matches. This CDR3 contains 19 residues. From germline, CDR1 is LGHNA and CDR2 YSLEER. This table comes from immunoSEQ multiplex PCR, and its TCRdb copy is limited to in-frame clones, with some not included. The table has about 130,000 clones, about 88% seen once. Participant reports of clinical history set cohort assignment. For recovered donors of Cohort 3, there were two negative PCRs, clearance, or symptom resolution. The sample taken for sequencing was PBMCs or T cells enriched from blood (not recorded which). The rearrangement links TRBV4-3 to TRBJ2-5; 10 bases fit TRBD2. This clonotype was obtained from a woman aged 45-60 years who had recovered from COVID-19. This CDR3 reads CASSQEMRAGGPRGETQYF. The CDR3, as DNA: TGCGCCAGCAGCCAAGAAATGAGAGCGGGGGGGCCTAGGGGAGAGACCCAGTACTTC.